The 3 T cell receptor beta chains reported below all come from one sample, sequenced in a study of CD8+CD57+ T cells in acquired aplastic anemia. Sequencing involved patients with CD8+CD57+ cell expansion previously shown by flow cytometry. Template material for TCR beta VDJ and CDR3 profiling consisted of genomic DNA. MiXCR was run by TCRdb on the reads, yielding one entry per CDR3 protein. The sample records 150,000 to 200,000 distinct CDR3 sequences, about half being singletons. The sample consisted of sorted CD4+, CD8+, or CD8+CD57+ T cells (not recorded which) from PBMCs. These receptors were collected from a human donor with aplastic anemia.

The chain recombines TRBV2 with TRBJ1-4; D possibly corresponds to TRBD1 (6 bases). Germline loops: CDR1 SNHLY, CDR2 FYNNEI. V was cut by 8 bases and J by 0 bases, with 10 bases left in between. The CDR3 consists of 14 residues. Here the CDR3 DNA reads TGTGCCAGCCGTACAGGGTCAACTAATGAAAAACTGTTTTTT. This gives the protein CASRTGSTNEKLFF.

The genes are TRBV2 and TRBJ1-4, with 7 bases aligning to TRBD1. Germline loops: CDR1 SNHLY, CDR2 FYNNEI. This CDR3 has 14 amino acids. The V and J ends lost 6 bases and 5 bases, in that order; junction bases with no gene match: 6. The DNA for the CDR3 is TGTGCCAGCAGGGGACAGCCGCGGAATGAAAAACTGTTTTTT. Translated, it gives CASRGQPRNEKLFF.

Remarks on this clonotype: This may be a read error: a much more frequent sequence differs by one nucleotide. The rearrangement uses TRBV9 and TRBJ2-2; D call uncertain. From germline, CDR1 is SGDLS and CDR2 YYNGEE. The CDR3 is made up of 13 amino acids. CDR3 in amino acids: CANSLVSTGELFF. In DNA form, the CDR3 reads TGTGCCAACAGCTTAGTGAGTACCGGGGAGCTGTTTTTT.